The 13 T cell receptor beta chains in this list originate from one sample, sequenced in a study of blood T cell repertoires in COVID-19. Assay: immunoSEQ multiplex PCR; the TCRdb copy retains only in-frame clones and omits some. The table shows over 200,000 clones, with around 83% occurring only once. Source material: PBMCs or T cells enriched from blood (not recorded which). These receptors all stem from a woman between 40 and 50 years old who had recovered from COVID-19.

The V call is TRBV3-1 (or the pseudogene TRBV3-2), the J call TRBJ2-1; 8 bases line up with TRBD2. CDR3 size: 16 residues. Losses at the gene ends were 2 bases for V and 8 bases for J; bases not matched to a gene: 11. Germline CDR1 is LGHDT and CDR2 is YNNKEL (reference sequence). CDR3 DNA sequence: TGTGCCAGCAGCCAAAGACTAGCGCAAGGACGCGATGAGCAGTTCTTC. Translated, it gives CASSQRLAQGRDEQFF.

The gene calls are TRBV29-1 and TRBJ1-1; 7 nucleotides match TRBD1. Trimming removed 3 bases from V and 6 bases from J; junction bases left unmatched: 28. The CDR3 totals 20 residues. Germline V lookup: CDR1 SQVTM, CDR2 ANQGSEA. The CDR3 DNA is TGCAGCGTTGACGGGGTCTTTTCGGGGACAGAGGGCGGAGTGAGAGCTGAAGCTTTCTTT. As protein: CSVDGVFSGTEGGVRAEAFF.

The chain joins TRBV5-1 to TRBJ1-5; tentative D call: TRBD1 (6 bases). The CDR3 contains 18 residues. Germline V gene sequence: CDR1 SGHRS, CDR2 YFSETQ. V lost 0 bases and J lost 0, with 16 bases in between. CDR3 protein: CASSLVRTEYYSNQPQHF. The CDR3 nucleotides are TGCGCCAGCAGCTTGGTTCGGACAGAGTATTATAGCAATCAGCCCCAGCATTTT.

At least ten counts were recorded for this clone. The chain links TRBV6-2 or TRBV6-3 to TRBJ1-6; D call uncertain. Per the germline V gene, CDR1 is MNHEY and CDR2 is SVGEGT. V was shortened by 0 bases and J by 7 bases, with 19 bases between the two germline ends. This CDR3 is built from 18 residues. The CDR3 is CASSYSTVRARLNSPLHF. CDR3 nucleotide sequence: TGTGCCAGCAGTTACTCGACGGTGAGGGCACGCCTGAATTCACCCCTCCACTTT.

V is TRBV18 and J is TRBJ2-3; D possibly corresponds to TRBD2 (6 bases). Looked up from germline, CDR1 is KGHSH and CDR2 is LQKENI. CDR3 length: 19 residues. V lost 3 bases, J lost 4 bases, and 26 bases lay in between. The CDR3 here is CASSPTTLADPLGSDTQYF. In DNA, the CDR3 is TGTGCCAGCTCACCTACCACTTTAGCGGACCCTCTCGGTTCAGATACGCAGTATTTT.

This chain joins TRBV30 and TRBJ1-1; 8 bases match TRBD1. The trim removed 2 bases at V and 0 bases at J, leaving 8 bases unmatched. CDR3 length: 16 amino acids. Germline lookup yields CDR1 GTSNPN and CDR2 SVGIG (reference sequence). The CDR3 here is CAWSPNDRGLNTEAFF. The CDR3 DNA follows: TGTGCCTGGAGTCCAAACGACAGGGGCTTGAACACTGAAGCTTTCTTT.

The chain is built from TRBV10-3 and TRBJ2-7; D not resolved. The CDR3 runs to 14 residues. The germline V gene has CDR1 ENHRY and CDR2 SYGVKD. Trimming removed 3 bases at V and 0 bases at J, with 9 bases between. The CDR3 coding sequence is TGTGCCATCAGTGATCGTTACAGCTCCTACGAGCAGTACTTC. Its translation is CAISDRYSSYEQYF.

The genes are TRBV30 and TRBJ1-1, with 7 bases matching TRBD1. Germline V lookup: CDR1 GTSNPN, CDR2 SVGIG (reference sequence). The CDR3 is 15 amino acids. The trim removed 1 base at V and 0 bases at J, leaving 5 bases unmatched. The CDR3 DNA sequence: TGTGCCTGGAGTGCGACTAGGGGGCTGAACACTGAAGCTTTCTTT. The encoded protein is CAWSATRGLNTEAFF.

V usage is TRBV12-2 and J usage is TRBJ2-1; the table's TRBD2 call for D was not verified on the DNA. TRBV12-2 is a documented pseudogene. This CDR3 region has 17 residues. CDR3 coding DNA: TGTGCAAGTCGCTTCCCAACCATGACTAGCGGGAGAGGTGAGCAGTTCTTC. Translating gives CASRFPTMTSGRGEQFF.

The chain has TRBV10-2 and TRBJ1-2; tentative D call: TRBD1 (6 bases). With 6 bases removed from V and 3 bases from J, the gap between germline ends came to 11 bases. The CDR3 runs 13 residues. Germline V gene sequence: CDR1 WSHSY, CDR2 SAAADI. In DNA, the CDR3 is TGCGCCAGCAGCGCATACAGGGACTATGGCTACACCTTC. Protein product: CASSAYRDYGYTF.

This clone has just one count. This chain joins TRBV12-3 or TRBV12-4 and TRBJ1-2; D ambiguous. This CDR3 contains 12 residues. Trimming cost V 6 bases and J 4 bases, with 9 bases left between them. CDR3 protein: CASSPTIYGYTF. DNA for the CDR3: TGTGCCAGCAGCCCGACAATCTATGGCTACACCTTC.

The J gene is TRBJ2-1, the V gene TRBV9; TRBD2 agrees at 12 bases. Trimming removed 4 bases from V and 7 bases from J; junction bases left unmatched: 6. From germline, CDR1 is SGDLS and CDR2 YYNGEE. CDR3 length: 15 residues. The CDR3 DNA reads TGTGCCAGCAGCCGAGGACTAGCGGGAAATAATGAGCAGTTCTTC. This sequence encodes CASSRGLAGNNEQFF.

The chain links TRBV28 to TRBJ2-7, with 9 bases aligning to TRBD2. V was clipped by 7 bases and J by 1 base; unmatched bases: 8. Germline V gene data show CDR1 as MDHEN and CDR2 as SYDVKM. This CDR3 has 15 residues. The CDR3, as DNA: TGTGCCAGCACTTCCCCGGGACTAGCTTCCTACGAGCAGTACTTC. Translating it yields CASTSPGLASYEQYF.